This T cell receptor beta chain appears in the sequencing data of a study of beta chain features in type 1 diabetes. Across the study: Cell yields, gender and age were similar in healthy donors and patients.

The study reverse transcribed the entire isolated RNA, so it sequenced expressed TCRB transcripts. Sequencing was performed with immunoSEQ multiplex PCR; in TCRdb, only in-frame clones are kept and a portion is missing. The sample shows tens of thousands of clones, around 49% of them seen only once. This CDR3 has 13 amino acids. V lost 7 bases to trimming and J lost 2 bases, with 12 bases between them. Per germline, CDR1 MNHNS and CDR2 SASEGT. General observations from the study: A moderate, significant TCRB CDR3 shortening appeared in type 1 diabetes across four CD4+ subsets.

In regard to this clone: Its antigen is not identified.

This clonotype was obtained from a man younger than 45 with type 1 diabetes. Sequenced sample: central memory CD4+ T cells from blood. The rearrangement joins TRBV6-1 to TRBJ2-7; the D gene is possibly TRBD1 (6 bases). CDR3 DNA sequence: TGTGCCAGCAAACCGACAGGTGCCTACGAGCAGTACTTC. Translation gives CASKPTGAYEQYF.